One sample yielded the 18 T cell receptor beta chains listed below, sequenced in a study of blood T cell repertoires in COVID-19. The data were produced by immunoSEQ multiplex PCR, yet TCRdb's version contains in-frame clones alone and is incomplete. The data show about 55,000 clones, 90% seen once. The sample was peripheral blood. These receptor sequences come from a man older than 75 with acute or convalescent COVID-19.

The CDR3 loop reads CASSLKGPGGYTF. CDR3 sequence (DNA): TGTGCCAGCAGCTTAAAAGGTCCCGGGGGCTACACCTTC. This chain uses TRBV11-2 with TRBJ1-2; no definite D call. The germline CDR1 and CDR2 sequences are SGHAT and FQNNGV. The V end lost 2 bases, the J end lost 8 bases, and 12 bases lay between the germline ends. This CDR3 is 13 amino acids long.

The V and J genes are TRBV5-1 and TRBJ1-1; D is ambiguous. Germline CDR1 and CDR2: SGHRS and YFSETQ. Between the trimmed V and J ends, which lost 4 bases and 1 base, there was a span of 11 bases. This CDR3 is 14 amino acids long. The CDR3, as DNA: TGCGCCAGCAGCACAAGCCGGGAGAACACTGAAGCTTTCTTT. Translation: CASSTSRENTEAFF.

This clone has just a few counts. The rearrangement joins TRBV20-1 to TRBJ2-7, with D unclear. Germline CDR1 is DFQATT and CDR2 is SNEGSKA (reference sequence). The ends were cut back, 0 bases at V and 5 bases at J, with 5 bases in the middle. There are 11 residues in the CDR3. The CDR3: CSARDINEQYF. CDR3 DNA sequence: TGCAGTGCTAGAGATATAAACGAGCAGTACTTC.

The genes are TRBV11-1 and TRBJ2-2; possible D gene TRBD2, 6 bases. The CDR3 length is 15 residues. Germline V gene data show CDR1 as SGHAT and CDR2 as FQDESV (reference sequence). Trimming left V 5 bases short and J 4 bases short, with 14 bases between. The CDR3 sequence is CASSPGVTVTGELFF. CDR3 nucleotide sequence: TGTGCCAGCAGCCCGGGGGTTACTGTCACCGGGGAGCTGTTTTTT.

This rearrangement joins TRBV9 to TRBJ2-5; D is undetermined. The ends were cut back, 3 bases at V and 4 bases at J, with 7 bases in the middle. The germline V gene has CDR1 SGDLS and CDR2 YYNGEE. The CDR3 covers 12 residues. The CDR3 loop reads CASSASGETQYF. The CDR3 coding sequence is TGTGCCAGCAGCGCCTCCGGAGAGACCCAGTACTTC.

In its sample, this clone was seen once. The chain uses TRBV13 and TRBJ2-1; D remains unclear. The CDR3 length is 12 residues. V lost 3 bases and J lost 6, with 6 bases in between. Germline CDR1 PRHDT, CDR2 FYEKMQ (reference sequence). The CDR3 DNA is TGTGCCAGCAGCTTTCCCGGCAATGAGCAGTTCTTC. Its translation: CASSFPGNEQFF.

In its sample, this clone was seen once. The chain combines TRBV5-1 with TRBJ1-3; D perhaps matches TRBD1 (5 bases). Per germline, CDR1 SGHRS and CDR2 YFSETQ. V shed 4 bases and J shed 0 bases, with 17 bases lying between them. The CDR3 runs 17 residues. This CDR3 is CASSPGLLSSSGNTIYF. CDR3 nucleotides: TGCGCCAGCAGCCCGGGACTCCTATCGAGCTCTGGAAACACCATATATTTT.

The J gene is TRBJ1-6, the V gene TRBV4-1; D gene uncertain. V lost 8 bases and J lost 5, with 10 bases in between. In germline, CDR1 is MGHRA, CDR2 YSYEKL. This CDR3 spans 13 amino acids. CDR3 nucleotide sequence: TGCGCCAGCCAAATTCGGGATAATTCACCCCTCCACTTT. Residues: CASQIRDNSPLHF.

This clone showed up just once. The J gene is TRBJ2-5, the V gene TRBV27, with D possibly matching TRBD1 (6 bases). Germline V gene lookup returns CDR1 MNHEY and CDR2 SMNVEV (reference sequence). Trimming left V 7 bases short and J 5 bases short, with 17 bases between. This CDR3 has 14 amino acids. The CDR3 nucleotides are TGTGCCAGCACCCTGGACAGTCGAGGCGAGACCCAGTACTTC. Translating gives CASTLDSRGETQYF.

The chain combines TRBV5-5 with TRBJ1-1, with TRBD1 as a possible D gene (5 bases). Germline CDR1 reads SGHKS; CDR2 reads YYEKEE (reference sequence). Trimming shortened V by 4 bases and J by 3 bases, and 10 bases separated the two germline ends. This CDR3 comprises 13 residues. CDR3 residues: CASSPSGDTEAFF. CDR3 coding DNA: TGTGCCAGCAGCCCATCGGGGGACACTGAAGCTTTCTTT.

The chain employs TRBV5-4 and TRBJ2-3, with 12 nucleotides matching TRBD2. With 3 bases clipped from V and 2 bases from J, the junction kept 1 base outside the gene matches. Germline V gene sequence: CDR1 SGHNT, CDR2 YYREEE (reference sequence). The CDR3 consists of 15 residues. The CDR3 loop reads CASSSSGGATDTQYF. DNA for the CDR3: TGTGCCAGCAGCTCTAGCGGGGGGGCCACAGATACGCAGTATTTT.

The chain links TRBV5-4 to TRBJ2-1, with D perhaps matching TRBD1 (5 bases). Germline V lookup: CDR1 SGHNT, CDR2 YYREEE (reference sequence). Trimming cost V 4 bases and J 8 bases, with 13 bases left between them. The CDR3 runs 13 residues. The CDR3 is CASSTVVRDEQFF. In DNA, the CDR3 is TGTGCCAGCAGCACGGTAGTCAGGGATGAGCAGTTCTTC. Supplemented by reference TRBV5-4 and TRBJ2-1, the full variable domain reads ETGVTQSPTHLIKTRGQQVTLRCSSQSGHNTVSWYQQALGQGPQFIFQYYREEENGRGNFPPRFSGLQFPNYSSELNVNALELDDSALYLCASSTVVRDEQFFGPGTRLTVL.

The chain links TRBV2 to TRBJ2-1; 9 bases map to TRBD1. The CDR3 is 17 residues long. The germline gives CDR1 SNHLY, CDR2 FYNNEI. The V gene end was trimmed by 6 bases and the J gene end by 6 bases; junction bases not matched to a gene: 15. The CDR3 DNA reads TGTGCCAGCAGATCACCTCCGGGGGACAGGGTCCCCAATGAGCAGTTCTTC. Translating gives CASRSPPGDRVPNEQFF. Full variable domain (rest looked up from reference TRBV2 and TRBJ2-1): EPEVTQTPSHQVTQMGQEVILRCVPISNHLYFYWYRQILGQKVEFLVSFYNNEISEKSEIFDDQFSVERPDGSNFTLKIRSTKLEDSAMYFCASRSPPGDRVPNEQFFGPGTRLTVL.

The chain joins TRBV6-1 to TRBJ2-7, with 7 bases aligning to TRBD2. CDR1 MNHNS and CDR2 SASEGT come from the germline V gene. J gave up 2 bases and V 0 bases, and 1 base lay outside the gene matches. The CDR3 loop spans 14 amino acids. CDR3 nucleotide sequence: TGTGCCAGCAGTGAAGCGGGGACTACCTACGAGCAGTACTTC. Translated, it gives CASSEAGTTYEQYF.

The genes are TRBV29-1 and TRBJ2-7; the D gene is possibly TRBD1 (6 bases). Germline CDR1 SQVTM, CDR2 ANQGSEA. V lost 7 bases and J lost 3, with 13 bases in between. The CDR3 is made up of 12 amino acids. The CDR3 here is CSAEGQSYEQYF. CDR3 DNA: TGCAGCGCCGAAGGACAGAGCTACGAGCAGTACTTC.

The CDR3, as DNA: TGTGCCAGCAGTTACTCCAGGGCCATCGGTTCACCCCTCCACTTT. Translation gives CASSYSRAIGSPLHF. The chain has TRBV6-5 and TRBJ1-6, with a tentative D call TRBD1 (5 bases). From germline, CDR1 is MNHEY and CDR2 SVGAGI. The V and J ends lost 0 bases and 9 bases respectively, with 12 bases between them. The CDR3 loop spans 15 amino acids.

This chain links TRBV7-9 with TRBJ1-1; D remains ambiguous. V dropped 1 base and J dropped 4 bases, with 10 bases sitting between them. Germline loops: CDR1 SEHNR, CDR2 FQNEAQ (reference sequence). The CDR3 is 14 residues long. The DNA for the CDR3 is TGTGCCAGCAGCTTAGACTCCCGGGGCACTGAAGCTTTCTTT. Translation gives CASSLDSRGTEAFF.

CDR3 DNA: TGTGCCAGTGCCCCAGGGACAGGGGGCTTGAACACTGAAGCTTTCTTT. Protein sequence: CASAPGTGGLNTEAFF. The V gene is TRBV19, the J gene TRBJ1-1, with TRBD1 matching 12 bases. The germline gives CDR1 LNHDA, CDR2 SQIVND (reference sequence). The CDR3 runs 16 residues. The trim removed 8 bases at V and 0 bases at J, leaving 7 bases unmatched.